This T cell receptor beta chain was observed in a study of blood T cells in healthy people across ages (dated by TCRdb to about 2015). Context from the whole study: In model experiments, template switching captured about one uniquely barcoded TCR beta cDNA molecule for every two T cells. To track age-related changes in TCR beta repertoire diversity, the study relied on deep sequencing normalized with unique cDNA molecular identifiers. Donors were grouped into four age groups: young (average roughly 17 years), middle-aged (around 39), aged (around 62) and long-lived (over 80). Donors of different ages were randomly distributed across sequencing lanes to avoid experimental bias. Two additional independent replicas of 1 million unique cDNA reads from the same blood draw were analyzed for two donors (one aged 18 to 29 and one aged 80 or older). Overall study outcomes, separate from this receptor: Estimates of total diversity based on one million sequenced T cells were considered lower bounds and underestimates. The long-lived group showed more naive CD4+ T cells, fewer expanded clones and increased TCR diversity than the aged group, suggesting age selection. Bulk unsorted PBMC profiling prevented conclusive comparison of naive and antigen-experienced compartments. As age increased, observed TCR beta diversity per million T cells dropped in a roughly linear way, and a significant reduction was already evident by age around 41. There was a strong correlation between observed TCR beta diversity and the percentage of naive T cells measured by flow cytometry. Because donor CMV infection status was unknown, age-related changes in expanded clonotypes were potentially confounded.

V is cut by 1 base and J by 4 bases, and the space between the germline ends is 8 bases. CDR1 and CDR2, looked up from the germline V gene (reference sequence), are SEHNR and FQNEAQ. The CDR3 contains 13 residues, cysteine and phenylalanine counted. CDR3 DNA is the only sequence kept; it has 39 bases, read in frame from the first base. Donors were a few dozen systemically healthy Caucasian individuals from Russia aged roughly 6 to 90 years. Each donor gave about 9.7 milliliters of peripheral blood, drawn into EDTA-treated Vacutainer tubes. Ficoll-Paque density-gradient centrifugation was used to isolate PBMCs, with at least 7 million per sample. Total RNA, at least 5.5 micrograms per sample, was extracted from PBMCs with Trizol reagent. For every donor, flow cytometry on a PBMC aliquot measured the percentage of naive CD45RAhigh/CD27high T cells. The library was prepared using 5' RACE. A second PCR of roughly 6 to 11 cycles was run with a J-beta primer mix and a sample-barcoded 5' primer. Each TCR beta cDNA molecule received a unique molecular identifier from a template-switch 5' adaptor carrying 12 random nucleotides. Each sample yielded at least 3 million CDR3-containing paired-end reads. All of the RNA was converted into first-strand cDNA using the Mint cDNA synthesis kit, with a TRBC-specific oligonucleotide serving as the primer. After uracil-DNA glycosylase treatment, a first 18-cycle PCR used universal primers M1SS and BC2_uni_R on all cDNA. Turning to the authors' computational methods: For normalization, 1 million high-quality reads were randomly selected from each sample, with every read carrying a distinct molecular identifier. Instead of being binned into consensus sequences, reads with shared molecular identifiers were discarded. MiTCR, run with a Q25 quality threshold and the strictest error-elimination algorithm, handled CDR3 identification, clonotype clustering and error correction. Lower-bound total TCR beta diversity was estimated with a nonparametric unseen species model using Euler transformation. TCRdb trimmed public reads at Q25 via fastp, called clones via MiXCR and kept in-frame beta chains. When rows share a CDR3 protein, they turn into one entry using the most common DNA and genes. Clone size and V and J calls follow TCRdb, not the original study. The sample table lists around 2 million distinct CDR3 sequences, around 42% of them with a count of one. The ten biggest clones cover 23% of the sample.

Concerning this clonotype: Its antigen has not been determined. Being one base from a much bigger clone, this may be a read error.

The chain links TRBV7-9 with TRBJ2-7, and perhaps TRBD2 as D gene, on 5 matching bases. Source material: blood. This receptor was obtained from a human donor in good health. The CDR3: CASSLVGEYEQYF. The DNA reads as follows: TGTGCCAGCAGCTTAGTCGGGGAGTACGAGCAGTACTTC. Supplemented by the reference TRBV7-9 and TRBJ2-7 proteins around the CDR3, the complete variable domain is DTGVSQNPRHKITKRGQNVTFRCDPISEHNRLYWYRQTLGQGPEFLTYFQNEAQLEKSRLLSDRFSAERPKGSFSTLEIQRTEQGDSAMYLCASSLVGEYEQYFGPGTRLTVT.